The rows below give T cell receptor beta chains drawn from one sample of a study of blood T cell repertoires in COVID-19. Profiled with immunoSEQ multiplex PCR; TCRdb holds only in-frame clones, not every one. The table lists 250,000 to 300,000 clones, 91% of them singletons. Sequencing was performed on peripheral blood. Receptors originate from a woman aged 25-40 years with COVID-19, enrolled during active disease. CDR3s leave out the opening cysteine and the closing phenylalanine or tryptophan.

v_gene: TRBV19; j_gene: TRBJ1-6; CDR3aa: ASSIARTGGNSPLH
v_gene: TRBV18; j_gene: TRBJ2-5; CDR3aa: ASSPLAIQETQY
v_gene: TRBV18; j_gene: TRBJ2-5; CDR3aa: ATSRGQETQY
v_gene: TRBV7-2; j_gene: TRBJ2-4; CDR3aa: ASSSRDRDLKNIQY
v_gene: TRBV5-6; j_gene: TRBJ1-1; CDR3aa: ASSDPGRVAEAF
v_gene: TRBV27; j_gene: TRBJ2-5; CDR3aa: ASRTSGGETQY
v_gene: TRBV2; j_gene: TRBJ1-1; CDR3aa: ASHRAMNTEAF
v_gene: TRBV5-1; j_gene: TRBJ2-5; CDR3aa: ASTGGDRGNTETQY
v_gene: TRBV19; j_gene: TRBJ1-1; CDR3aa: ASSKIRGVNTEAF
v_gene: TRBV12-3/TRBV12-4; j_gene: TRBJ2-1; CDR3aa: ASSLASYNEQF
v_gene: TRBV9; j_gene: TRBJ1-4; CDR3aa: ASSLSSGTGYEKLF
v_gene: TRBV3-1/TRBV3-2; j_gene: TRBJ2-1; CDR3aa: ASSQEAGRSYNEQF
v_gene: TRBV19; j_gene: TRBJ2-7; CDR3aa: ASSRRLAGVNEQY
v_gene: TRBV29-1; j_gene: TRBJ1-2; CDR3aa: SVEVRGSSSGYT
v_gene: TRBV18; j_gene: TRBJ1-1; CDR3aa: ASSPGSNTEAF
v_gene: TRBV5-6; j_gene: TRBJ2-1; CDR3aa: ASSLPPDRGFYNEQF
v_gene: TRBV18; j_gene: TRBJ1-5; CDR3aa: ASSTGGAINQPQH
v_gene: TRBV15; j_gene: TRBJ1-1; CDR3aa: ATSREGTYTEAF
v_gene: TRBV5-1; j_gene: TRBJ2-1; CDR3aa: ASSLGAGVANEQF
v_gene: TRBV10-3; j_gene: TRBJ1-2; CDR3aa: AILRQSEGYT
v_gene: TRBV6-5; j_gene: TRBJ2-7; CDR3aa: ATTTTRHGEQY
v_gene: TRBV5-1; j_gene: TRBJ2-7; CDR3aa: ASSLEGTSGSYEQY